This T cell receptor beta chain was recovered during a study of blood T cells in healthy people across ages. Each donor's blood draw was roughly 9.8 milliliters of peripheral blood. Study conclusions and caveats: Observed TCR beta diversity showed a strong correlation with the percentage of naive T cells as measured by flow cytometry. The study regarded diversity estimates from one million T cells as underestimates. No one knew whether donors had CMV, which possibly confounded expanded clonotype changes.

The germline V gene has CDR1 SGHTA and CDR2 FQGTGA. The CDR3 totals 14 residues. Trimming took off 2 bases at V and 2 bases at J, with 8 bases between the two ends. Primers used in a second PCR of about 7 to 12 cycles were a sample-barcoded 5' primer and a J-beta primer mix. TCRdb re-called the 5' RACE reads through MiXCR, storing one row per CDR3 protein. The repertoire holds hundreds of thousands of distinct CDR3 sequences, with 20% to 25% as singletons. With respect to this clonotype: Antigen specificity is unknown.

Sequencing was done on a sample of blood. The J gene is TRBJ2-3, the V gene TRBV7-3; no reliable D call. The clonotype originates from a man aged 70-80 years in good health. The CDR3 reads CASSLLGYTDTQYF. DNA for the CDR3: TGTGCCAGCAGCTTACTCGGCTACACAGATACGCAGTATTTT.